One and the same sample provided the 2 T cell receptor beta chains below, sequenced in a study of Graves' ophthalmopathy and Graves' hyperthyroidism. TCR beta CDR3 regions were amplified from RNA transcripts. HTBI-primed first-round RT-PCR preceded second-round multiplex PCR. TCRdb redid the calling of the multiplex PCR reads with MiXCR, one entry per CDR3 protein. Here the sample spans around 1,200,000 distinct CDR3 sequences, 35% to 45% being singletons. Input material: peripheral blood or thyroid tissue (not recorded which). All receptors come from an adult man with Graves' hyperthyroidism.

CDR3 amino acids: CASSLGLGIGTDTQYF. The CDR3 DNA reads as TGTGCCAGCAGTTTAGGACTAGGAATTGGAACAGATACGCAGTATTTT. The chain combines TRBV2 with TRBJ2-3; TRBD2 agrees at 7 bases. With 5 bases clipped from V and 3 bases from J, the junction kept 11 bases outside the gene matches. The CDR3 totals 16 residues. Germline loops: CDR1 SNHLY, CDR2 FYNNEI.

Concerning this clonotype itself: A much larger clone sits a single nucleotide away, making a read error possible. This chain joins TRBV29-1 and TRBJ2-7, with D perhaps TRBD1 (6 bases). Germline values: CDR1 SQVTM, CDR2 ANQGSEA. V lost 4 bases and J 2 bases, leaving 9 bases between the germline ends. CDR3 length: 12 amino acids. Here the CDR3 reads CSVVTGPYEQYF. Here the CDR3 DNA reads TGCAGCGTTGTGACAGGTCCCTACGAGCAGTACTTC.